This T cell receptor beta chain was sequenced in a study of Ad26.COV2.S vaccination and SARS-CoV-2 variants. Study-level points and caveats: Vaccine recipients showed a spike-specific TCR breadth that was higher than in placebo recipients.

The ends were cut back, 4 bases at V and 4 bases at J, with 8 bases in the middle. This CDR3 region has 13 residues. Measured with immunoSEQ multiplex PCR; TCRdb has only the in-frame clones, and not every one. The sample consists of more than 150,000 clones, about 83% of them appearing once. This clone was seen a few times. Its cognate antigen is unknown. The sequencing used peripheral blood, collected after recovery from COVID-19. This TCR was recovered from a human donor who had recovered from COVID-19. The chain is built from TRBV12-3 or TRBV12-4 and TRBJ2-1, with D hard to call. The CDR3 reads CASSWVSYNEQFF. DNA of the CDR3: TGTGCCAGCAGTTGGGTTAGTTACAATGAGCAGTTCTTC.